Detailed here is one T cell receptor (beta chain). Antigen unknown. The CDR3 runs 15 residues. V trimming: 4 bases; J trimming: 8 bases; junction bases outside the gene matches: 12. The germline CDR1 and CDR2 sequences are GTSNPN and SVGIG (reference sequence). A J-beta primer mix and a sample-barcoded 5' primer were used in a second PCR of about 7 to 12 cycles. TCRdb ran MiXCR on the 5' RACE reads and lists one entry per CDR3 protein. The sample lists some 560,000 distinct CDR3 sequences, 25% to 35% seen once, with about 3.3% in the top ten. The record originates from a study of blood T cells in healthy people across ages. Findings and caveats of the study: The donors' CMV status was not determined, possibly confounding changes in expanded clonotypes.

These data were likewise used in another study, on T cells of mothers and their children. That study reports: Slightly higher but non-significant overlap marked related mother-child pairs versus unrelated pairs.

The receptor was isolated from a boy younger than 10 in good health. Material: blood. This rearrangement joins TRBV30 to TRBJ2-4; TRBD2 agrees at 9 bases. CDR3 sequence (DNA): TGTGCCTGGAATTCGGCTAGCGGGGCCCGGGACATTCAGTACTTC. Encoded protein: CAWNSASGARDIQYF.